This TCR beta chain was retrieved from a study of blood T cell repertoires in COVID-19. Study context: Sites across the United States, Italy and Spain contributed samples from acute and convalescent COVID-19.

The CDR3 totals 15 residues. Per germline, CDR1 ENHRY and CDR2 SYGVKD. J was trimmed by 2 bases and V by 6 bases; bases with no gene match: 7. Some clones are missing from TCRdb's copy, which holds only in-frame ones; the method was immunoSEQ multiplex PCR. The sample has approximately 250,000 clones; about 88% are singletons. A Seattle source enrolled patients during active infection and followed them longitudinally. The genes are TRBV10-3 and TRBJ1-1, with TRBD1 identical over 9 bases. The sequencing sample was made of peripheral blood. The TCR was taken from a woman between 70 and 85 years old with COVID-19, enrolled during active disease. This CDR3 reads CAIRITGGLNTEAFF. The CDR3, as DNA: TGTGCCATCAGGATTACAGGGGGCCTAAACACTGAAGCTTTCTTT.